This is a list of T cell receptor beta chains from one sample in a study of CD8 T cells in Susac syndrome. TCRdb analysed the immunoSEQ multiplex PCR reads with MiXCR anew, one entry per CDR3 protein. The sample includes fewer than 250,000 distinct CDR3 sequences, roughly 92% of them seen just once. Sequenced sample: CD4+ T cells from PBMCs. The receptors here all came from a human donor in good health. Both conserved end residues are part of each CDR3. The order of the fields is J gene, D gene, clone size, V gene, CDR3 DNA, CDR3 protein. The D gene is left open where the match is weak. Size is omitted from some rows. Given values are once, few, many or a class for expanded clones.

TRBJ2-3 . . TRBV5-1 TGCGCCAGCAGCTTGGCCGGGGGTACGCAGTATTTT CASSLAGGTQYF
TRBJ1-1 . . TRBV7-2 TGTGCCAGCAGCTCGGGGTCGTTGGAAGCTTTCTTT CASSSGSLEAFF
TRBJ2-3 TRBD1 . TRBV6-1 TGTGCCAGCAGTCGACCCGACAGGGGAAGGGCAGATACGCAGTATTTT CASSRPDRGRADTQYF
TRBJ1-3 TRBD1 . TRBV11-2 TGTGCCAGCAGCTCAGGGACAGGCCCTGGAAACACCATATATTTT CASSSGTGPGNTIYF
TRBJ2-3 TRBD2 . TRBV7-2 TGTGCCAGCAGCTTATCGCGGGGGGGCACAGATACGCAGTATTTT CASSLSRGGTDTQYF
TRBJ2-5 TRBD2 . TRBV3-1 TGTGCCAGCAGCCGACCCCGGGACAACCTAGCGGGGCAAGAGACCCAGTACTTC CASSRPRDNLAGQETQYF
TRBJ2-7 TRBD2 . TRBV3-1 TGTGCCAGCAGTCGTAGCGGGATTAGCTCCTACGAGCAGTACTTC CASSRSGISSYEQYF
TRBJ1-1 . . TRBV29-1 TGCAGCGCACAAAGGGGAGACACTGAAGCTTTCTTT CSAQRGDTEAFF
TRBJ1-5 TRBD1 . TRBV18 TGTGCCAGCTCACCACCCCCCAGGGGGGATAGCAATCAGCCCCAGCATTTT CASSPPPRGDSNQPQHF
TRBJ2-5 TRBD1 . TRBV7-2 TGTGCCAGCAGCTTCGGACAGGGGGCCCTCCAAGAGACCCAGTACTTC CASSFGQGALQETQYF
TRBJ2-5 . . TRBV6-5 TGTGCCAGCAGTTACTTGGGCGTCGGGGAGACCCAGTACTTC CASSYLGVGETQYF
TRBJ2-2 . once TRBV7-6 TGTGCCAGCAGCTTACGAGTTAACACCGGGGAGCTGTTTTTT CASSLRVNTGELFF
TRBJ2-3 TRBD2 . TRBV7-3 TGTGCCAGCAGCCCCGTATCTTTAGCGGGGGGGCCAAATACGCAGTATTTT CASSPVSLAGGPNTQYF
TRBJ1-3 TRBD1 few TRBV7-7 TGTGCTAGCAGCCCCGACAGGGCAACTGGAAACACCATATATTTT CASSPDRATGNTIYF
TRBJ2-5 . . TRBV6-6 TGTGCCAGCAGTTACTCGTCGGCGGGGCAAGAGACCCAGTACTTC CASSYSSAGQETQYF
TRBJ2-5 . . TRBV15 TGTGCCACCAGCAGAGATGGGCAGGGAGGAGAGACCCAGTACTTC CATSRDGQGGETQYF
TRBJ2-7 . few TRBV7-2 TGTGCCAGCAGCTTAGCTCCCTACGAGCAGTACTTC CASSLAPYEQYF
TRBJ2-1 TRBD2 . TRBV7-3 TGTGCCAGCAGTTCGGGGGGAGGAAATGAGCAGTTCTTC CASSSGGGNEQFF
TRBJ1-1 . . TRBV28 TGTGCCAGCATCTTTTATGCCGGGGCTAACACTGAAGCTTTCTTT CASIFYAGANTEAFF
TRBJ2-2 TRBD2 . TRBV7-3 TGTGCCAGCAGCTCCCGACTAGCCTTAAGCACCGGGGAGCTGTTTTTT CASSSRLALSTGELFF
TRBJ2-3 TRBD2 . TRBV30 TGTGCCGGTAGGGCGCTAGCGGTAGGGACAGATACGCAGTATTTT CAGRALAVGTDTQYF
TRBJ1-2 TRBD1 . TRBV7-2 TGTGCCAGCAGCTTACCGGGACAGGCGTATGGCTACACCTTC CASSLPGQAYGYTF
TRBJ1-1 . . TRBV7-3 TGTGCCAGCAGCTTAGGGGTATCCACTGAAGCTTTCTTT CASSLGVSTEAFF